The T cell receptor beta chain under discussion was sequenced for a study of T cell responses to AZD1222 COVID-19 vaccine. Findings and caveats of the study: There were vaccine-associated CD4 TCRs across spike, dominant at 160-218 and 743-854. Clonal diversity was possibly underestimated; the donors were predominantly white British and more often female.

This clone was detected only a few times. Its target is not known. This table comes from immunoSEQ multiplex PCR, and its TCRdb copy is limited to in-frame clones, with some not included. The data hold about 130,000 clones, with 80% to 95% observed a single time. The CDR3 loop spans 12 amino acids. CDR1 and CDR2 from the germline V gene are SQVTM and ANQGSEA. Trimming stripped 6 bases from V and 7 bases from J, with 16 bases between. This clonotype was sampled from an adult who received the AZD1222 COVID-19 vaccine. This chain connects TRBV29-1 to TRBJ2-7; D tentatively reads TRBD1 or TRBD2 (6 bases each). The specimen was peripheral blood, collected 28 days after the second AZD1222 dose. The chain's CDR3 is CSVRGAGGEQYF. The CDR3 nucleotides are TGCAGCGTGAGGGGGGCAGGAGGGGAGCAGTACTTC.